This T cell receptor (beta chain) is drawn from a study of T cell responses to AZD1222 COVID-19 vaccine. The protocol was immunoSEQ multiplex PCR, while the TCRdb copy is restricted to in-frame clones and leaves out a portion. The repertoire includes 90,000 to 95,000 clones, 88% of them detected once, and 9.5% to 13% sits in the top ten. Findings and limits, study-wide: Only a handful of AZD1222 recipients tested seropositive at baseline. Among the donors, most were white British and more were female, and clonal diversity was possibly underestimated. Regions 160-218 and 743-854 held dominance among vaccine-associated CD4 TCRs, which spanned spike.

As for this clone: Its cognate antigen is unknown.

Deletions cut 1 base from V and 4 bases from J, with 17 bases between. The CDR3 sequence is 16 residues long. Germline CDR1 and CDR2: SGDLS and YYNGEE. Pooling covered second doses at about 4 or about 12 weeks. The clonotype was recovered from an adult who received the AZD1222 COVID-19 vaccine. Specimen: peripheral blood, collected 28 days after the second AZD1222 dose. The V gene is TRBV9, the J gene TRBJ1-2, with D possibly being TRBD1 (6 bases). CDR3 DNA sequence: TGTGCCAGCAGCGTACCTCGGACAGCCGAAACCTATGGCTACACCTTC. It codes for CASSVPRTAETYGYTF.